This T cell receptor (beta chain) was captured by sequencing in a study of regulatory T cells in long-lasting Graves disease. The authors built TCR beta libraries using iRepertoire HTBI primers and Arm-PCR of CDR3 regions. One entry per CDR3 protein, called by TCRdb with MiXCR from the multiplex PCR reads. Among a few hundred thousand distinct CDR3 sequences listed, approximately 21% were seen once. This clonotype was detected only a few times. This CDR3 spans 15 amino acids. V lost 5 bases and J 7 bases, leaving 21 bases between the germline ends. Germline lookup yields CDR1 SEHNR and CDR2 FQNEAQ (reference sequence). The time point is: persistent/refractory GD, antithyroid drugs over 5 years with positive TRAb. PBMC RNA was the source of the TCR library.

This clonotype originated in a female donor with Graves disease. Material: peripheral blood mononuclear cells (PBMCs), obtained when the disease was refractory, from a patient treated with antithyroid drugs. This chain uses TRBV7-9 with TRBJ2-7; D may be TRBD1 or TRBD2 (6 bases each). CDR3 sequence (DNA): TGTGCCAGCAGCCTCCAACCTTGGGGGGCGTGGGAGCAGTACTTC. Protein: CASSLQPWGAWEQYF.